One sample yielded the 30 T cell receptor beta chains listed below, sequenced in a study of radiotherapy plus CTLA-4 blockade in lung cancer. Assay used: immunoSEQ multiplex PCR; TCRdb lists only in-frame clones, some missing. The sample lists tens of thousands of clones, around 73% occurring once. The source material was peripheral blood, sampled from a patient treated with radiotherapy plus ipilimumab. The receptors come from a human donor with non-small cell lung cancer who had a complete response to radiotherapy plus ipilimumab.

The V and J genes are TRBV6-5 and TRBJ2-7; 9 positions agree with TRBD1. Germline trimming cut 5 bases from V and 2 bases from J; bases unmatched to any gene: 1. CDR1 MNHEY and CDR2 SVGAGI come from the germline V gene. The CDR3 sequence is 13 residues long. The CDR3 reads CASSRDRAYEQYF. CDR3 DNA: TGTGCCAGCAGTCGGGACAGGGCCTACGAGCAGTACTTC.

This clone appeared once. J is TRBJ2-6 and V is TRBV6-1; tentative D call: TRBD1 (5 bases). The germline CDR1 and CDR2 sequences are MNHNS and SASEGT. The CDR3 loop spans 19 amino acids. Trimming shortened V by 1 base and J by 0 bases, and 16 bases separated the two germline ends. Here the CDR3 DNA reads TGTGCCAGCAGTGAAGAAGGCTCCAGGGCCGCCTCTGGGGCCAACGTCCTGACTTTC. It is translated as CASSEEGSRAASGANVLTF.

The chain is built from TRBV5-4 and TRBJ2-7; D is uncertain. In germline, CDR1 is SGHNT, CDR2 YYREEE (reference sequence). V was pared by 2 bases and J by 0 bases, with 12 bases between. The CDR3 runs 15 residues. DNA for the CDR3: TGTGCCAGCAGCTTTTCAGGACCGAGCTCCTACGAGCAGTACTTC. As protein: CASSFSGPSSYEQYF.

The J gene is TRBJ1-5, the V gene TRBV18; no clear D gene. This CDR3 is 15 amino acids long. Trimming left V 3 bases short and J 4 bases short, with 13 bases between. Germline assignment: CDR1 KGHSH and CDR2 LQKENI. CDR3 loop: CASSPRPLENQPQHF. Written as DNA, the CDR3 is TGTGCCAGCTCACCTAGACCCCTCGAAAATCAGCCCCAGCATTTT.

The V call is TRBV18, the J call TRBJ2-3, with D possibly TRBD2 on 6 matching bases. V lost 6 bases and J lost 6, with 16 bases in between. CDR3 length: 14 residues. Germline V lookup: CDR1 KGHSH, CDR2 LQKENI. CDR3 in amino acids: CASSLAARGDTQYF. The CDR3 DNA is TGTGCCAGCTCCCTCGCGGCTCGGGGGGATACGCAGTATTTT. The full variable domain, with the rest looked up from reference TRBV18 and TRBJ2-3, is NAGVMQNPRHLVRRRGQEARLRCSPMKGHSHVYWYRQLPEEGLKFMVYLQKENIIDESGMPKERFSAEFPKEGPSILRIQQVVRGDSAAYFCASSLAARGDTQYFGPGTRLTVL.

The V call is TRBV2, the J call TRBJ1-6; D is undetermined. Germline CDR1 reads SNHLY; CDR2 reads FYNNEI. V shed 3 bases and J shed 9 bases, with 12 bases lying between them. This CDR3 has 14 amino acids. The CDR3 here is CASSDGVAGSPLHF. CDR3 bases: TGTGCCAGCAGTGACGGGGTGGCGGGTTCACCCCTCCACTTT.

This clone was seen a single time. V is TRBV7-2 and J is TRBJ2-7; the D gene is possibly TRBD2 (5 bases). Germline lookup yields CDR1 SGHTA and CDR2 FQGNSA. Trimming removed 0 bases from V and 3 bases from J, with 12 bases in between. The CDR3 spans 15 residues. The CDR3 region has the DNA TGTGCCAGCAGCTTAGCTTTTAGGGAGAACTACGAGCAGTACTTC. This gives the protein CASSLAFRENYEQYF.

This clone appeared once. The CDR3 DNA sequence: TGTGCCAGCAGCCAAGACTCAGGACACCTCCAAGAGACCCAGTACTTC. This gives the protein CASSQDSGHLQETQYF. This sequence joins TRBV14 and TRBJ2-5; perhaps TRBD1 as D (5 bases). This CDR3 region has 16 residues. CDR1 and CDR2 (germline): SGHDN, FVKESK. V was clipped by 0 bases and J by 1 base, with 12 bases between them.

The V gene is TRBV18, the J gene TRBJ1-1; maybe TRBD1 (5 bases). The V and J ends lost 5 bases and 1 base respectively, with 11 bases between them. The CDR3 length is 14 residues. Germline V gene sequence: CDR1 KGHSH, CDR2 LQKENI. The CDR3 DNA sequence: TGTGCCAGCTCAGTATCGGACAAGAACACTGAAGCTTTCTTT. Its protein is CASSVSDKNTEAFF.

The chain couples TRBV6-1 to TRBJ2-7; tentative D call: TRBD1 (6 bases). Germline CDR1 is MNHNS and CDR2 is SASEGT. V lost 6 bases and J lost 6, with 18 bases in between. There are 14 residues in the CDR3. CDR3 sequence: CASRGTGLGGEQYV. The CDR3 nucleotides are TGTGCCAGCAGGGGTACCGGCTTAGGGGGCGAGCAGTACGTC.

The gene calls are TRBV5-5 and TRBJ2-7, with D perhaps matching TRBD1 (5 bases). This CDR3 is 13 amino acids long. The V gene lost 2 bases and the J gene lost 7 bases, with 13 bases spanning the gap. The V gene's germline CDR1 is SGHKS and CDR2 YYEKEE (reference sequence). The CDR3 protein is CASSLGQGQEQYV. CDR3 nucleotides: TGTGCCAGCAGCTTAGGGCAGGGTCAAGAGCAGTACGTC.

The CDR3 DNA sequence: TGTGCCAGTGGGGTCGGGGGCTATGGCTACACCTTC. Protein: CASGVGGYGYTF. The genes are TRBV19 and TRBJ1-2; D possibly corresponds to TRBD1 (5 bases). Germline loops: CDR1 LNHDA, CDR2 SQIVND (reference sequence). CDR3 length equals 12 residues. Trimming shortened V by 8 bases and J by 4 bases, and 11 bases separated the two germline ends.

This chain uses TRBV15 with TRBJ2-3; no reliable D call. V lost 3 bases and J 5 bases, leaving 3 bases between the germline ends. Germline V gene lookup returns CDR1 LNHNV and CDR2 YYDKDF (reference sequence). This CDR3 has 11 amino acids. CDR3 loop: CATSSGDTQYF. The CDR3 DNA sequence: TGTGCCACCAGCAGCGGAGATACGCAGTATTTT.

J is TRBJ2-3 and V is TRBV2; tentative D call: TRBD1 (6 bases). The CDR3 totals 15 residues. Trimming took off 8 bases at V and 0 bases at J, with 15 bases between the two ends. Germline CDR1 and CDR2: SNHLY and FYNNEI. The CDR3 reads CASGKGVLSTDTQYF. The CDR3 coding sequence is TGTGCCAGCGGCAAGGGGGTCCTGAGCACAGATACGCAGTATTTT.

The CDR3 region is CASSVQQTGTRTQYF. In nucleotides, the CDR3 is TGCGCCAGCAGCGTACAACAAACAGGGACGAGGACCCAGTACTTC. The chain employs TRBV5-1 and TRBJ2-5; D perhaps matches TRBD1 (6 bases). Germline lookup yields CDR1 SGHRS and CDR2 YFSETQ. The germline V and J ends were trimmed by 4 bases and 7 bases, with 20 bases remaining between them. This CDR3 region has 15 residues.

V gene TRBV18 combines with J gene TRBJ1-2; 8 nucleotides match TRBD1. V lost 3 bases, J lost 8 bases, and 8 bases stayed unmatched. Germline CDR1 is KGHSH and CDR2 is LQKENI. The CDR3 totals 14 residues. The CDR3 here is CASSPVGQGGGYTF. CDR3 bases: TGTGCCAGCTCACCGGTCGGACAGGGAGGCGGCTACACCTTC. Complete variable domain (other parts from reference TRBV18 and TRBJ1-2): NAGVMQNPRHLVRRRGQEARLRCSPMKGHSHVYWYRQLPEEGLKFMVYLQKENIIDESGMPKERFSAEFPKEGPSILRIQQVVRGDSAAYFCASSPVGQGGGYTFGSGTRLTVV.

This chain links TRBV10-3 with TRBJ1-2, with unresolved D. The CDR3 sequence is 13 residues long. V lost 7 bases to trimming and J lost 8 bases, with 17 bases between them. The germline V gene has CDR1 ENHRY and CDR2 SYGVKD. CDR3 bases: TGTGCCATCACAATGGGCGGAGTGGCGGGCTACACCTTC. Protein: CAITMGGVAGYTF.

This clone has just one count. This chain uses TRBV6-5 with TRBJ2-7; the D is unclear. This CDR3 contains 13 residues. V lost 6 bases and J lost 2, with 11 bases in between. In germline, CDR1 is MNHEY, CDR2 SVGAGI. Written as DNA, the CDR3 is TGTGCCAGCAGCCACGTGGGCCCCTACGAGCAGTACTTC. It translates to CASSHVGPYEQYF.

The CDR3 coding sequence is TGTGCCAGCAGTGAGTTCGGACTAGTCGGTGGATACGAGCAGTACTTC. Translated, it gives CASSEFGLVGGYEQYF. The V and J genes are TRBV2 and TRBJ2-7; 7 bases agree with TRBD2. V trimming: 3 bases; J trimming: 4 bases; junction bases outside the gene matches: 12. CDR1 SNHLY and CDR2 FYNNEI come from the germline V gene. The CDR3 length is 16 residues.

V usage is TRBV30 and J usage is TRBJ2-5; 8 nucleotides line up with TRBD2. The V and J ends lost 0 bases and 7 bases, in that order; junction bases with no gene match: 7. CDR1 GTSNPN and CDR2 SVGIG come from the germline V gene (reference sequence). The CDR3 has 14 residues. The CDR3 here is CAWSVRGRGGTQYF. The DNA of the CDR3 is TGTGCCTGGAGTGTACGCGGCCGGGGGGGGACCCAGTACTTC.

The CDR3 region has the DNA TGTGCCAGCAGTTGGCGAGCGGGAGGCTCCTACGAGCAGTACGTC. Protein product: CASSWRAGGSYEQYV. This rearrangement joins TRBV28 to TRBJ2-7; 9 bases align to TRBD2. Germline CDR1 MDHEN, CDR2 SYDVKM. The CDR3 is 15 amino acids. J was trimmed by 0 bases and V by 4 bases; bases with no gene match: 4.

The gene calls are TRBV18 and TRBJ2-1; D is uncertain. Per the germline V gene, CDR1 is KGHSH and CDR2 is LQKENI. With 6 bases removed from V and 0 bases from J, the gap between germline ends came to 12 bases. The CDR3 extends over 15 amino acids. As DNA, the CDR3 is TGTGCCAGCTCCCCAGGACGGAGCTCCTACAATGAGCAGTTCTTC. Translating it yields CASSPGRSSYNEQFF.

This clone was detected only a few times. The chain recombines TRBV4-3 with TRBJ2-2; D remains ambiguous. V was clipped by 1 base and J by 0 bases, with 9 bases between them. CDR3 length equals 16 residues. Germline V CDR1 and CDR2: LGHNA, YSLEER. The CDR3 DNA follows: TGCGCCAGCAGCCAAGCCGGACCCACGAACACCGGGGAGCTGTTTTTT. Translation: CASSQAGPTNTGELFF.

This chain uses TRBV19 with TRBJ1-2; D gene ambiguous. This CDR3 comprises 13 residues. The ends were cut back, 4 bases at V and 2 bases at J, with 8 bases in the middle. Germline V gene lookup returns CDR1 LNHDA and CDR2 SQIVND (reference sequence). In nucleotides, the CDR3 is TGTGCCAGTAGTAGTACACGGAACTATGGCTACACCTTC. Translating it yields CASSSTRNYGYTF.

The chain uses TRBV9 and TRBJ1-5, with 8 nucleotides matching TRBD1. Germline CDR1 and CDR2: SGDLS and YYNGEE. V trimming: 4 bases; J trimming: 3 bases; junction bases outside the gene matches: 9. This CDR3 spans 16 amino acids. CDR3 nucleotide sequence: TGTGCCAGCAGCCCTACGGGGACAGGCTACAATCAGCCCCAGCATTTT. This encodes CASSPTGTGYNQPQHF. The variable domain in full, with the rest retrieved from reference TRBV9 and TRBJ1-5, is DSGVTQTPKHLITATGQRVTLRCSPRSGDLSVYWYQQSLDQGLQFLIQYYNGEERAKGNILERFSAQQFPDLHSELNLSSLELGDSALYFCASSPTGTGYNQPQHFGDGTRLSIL.

This rearrangement joins TRBV27 to TRBJ2-7; 9 bases are shared with TRBD1. V was clipped by 6 bases and J by 4 bases; unmatched bases: 10. Germline CDR1 is MNHEY and CDR2 is SMNVEV (reference sequence). The CDR3 has 15 residues. The CDR3 nucleotides read TGTGCCAGCAGCAGCGCCGGGACAGGGTTATACGAGCAGTACGTC. It is translated as CASSSAGTGLYEQYV.

The chain couples TRBV9 to TRBJ2-5, with D perhaps TRBD1 (6 bases). CDR3 length equals 16 residues. V was clipped by 3 bases and J by 2 bases, with 17 bases between them. Per the germline V gene, CDR1 is SGDLS and CDR2 is YYNGEE. The DNA for the CDR3 is TGTGCCAGCAGCGCCCAAATGGACAGCCAACAAGAGACCCAGTACTTC. Its translation: CASSAQMDSQQETQYF.

The rearrangement joins TRBV7-8 to TRBJ1-1; D might be TRBD1 (5 bases). Looked up from germline, CDR1 is SGHVS and CDR2 is FQNEAQ. V gave up 5 bases and J gave up 2 bases, with 15 bases separating them. The CDR3 length is 15 residues. In DNA form, the CDR3 reads TGTGCCAGCAGCCCCCGGCAGGGCCTCAACACTGAAGCTTTCTTT. Its protein product is CASSPRQGLNTEAFF.

The gene calls are TRBV10-1 and TRBJ2-7; D might be TRBD1 (6 bases). This CDR3 contains 13 residues. V gave up 6 bases and J gave up 6 bases, with 15 bases separating them. The germline gives CDR1 WNHNN, CDR2 SYGVQD (reference sequence). The CDR3, as DNA: TGCGCCAGCAGCCAGTACAGGGAAGGCGAGCAGTACTTC. Its translation: CASSQYREGEQYF.

The genes are TRBV19 and TRBJ2-4; D is perhaps TRBD1 (6 bases). This CDR3 spans 16 amino acids. Trimming removed 4 bases from V and 0 bases from J, with 13 bases in between. In germline, CDR1 is LNHDA, CDR2 SQIVND (reference sequence). The CDR3 DNA is TGTGCCAGTAGTAAATTGCAGGGGCTAGCCAAAAACATTCAGTACTTC. Protein: CASSKLQGLAKNIQYF.